These 27 T cell receptor beta chains came from one sample sequenced in a study of T cell repertoires in cytomegalovirus infection. MiXCR, applied by TCRdb to the reads, yields one record per CDR3 protein. Altogether approximately 180,000 distinct CDR3 sequences are present, 15% to 20% being singletons, with the ten largest covering 20% to 25%. The sequencing input was CD8+ T cells from PBMCs. The receptors shown here come from a human donor in good health (CMV status not recorded). Some clones in this sample may be carry-over from other donors' samples.

This clonotype was counted a few times. This rearrangement joins TRBV18 to TRBJ2-3, with D maybe TRBD2 (6 bases). This CDR3 contains 16 residues. Per the germline V gene, CDR1 is KGHSH and CDR2 is LQKENI. With 6 bases removed from V and 2 bases from J, the gap between germline ends came to 18 bases. The CDR3 region has the DNA TGTGCCAGCTCGGAACAGGAAGGCGGGATCACAGATACGCAGTATTTT. Its protein is CASSEQEGGITDTQYF.

The chain's CDR3 is CASSLDGGGGTGELFF. The DNA of the CDR3 is TGTGCCAGCAGCTTAGACGGGGGCGGCGGCACCGGGGAGCTGTTTTTT. This sequence joins TRBV7-8 and TRBJ2-2, with D perhaps given as TRBD1 or TRBD2 (6 bases each). The CDR3 is 16 amino acids. CDR1 SGHVS and CDR2 FQNEAQ come from the germline V gene. V lost 1 base and J 4 bases, leaving 13 bases between the germline ends.

This clonotype turned up a few times. The J gene is TRBJ2-7, the V gene TRBV9; 10 bases map to TRBD1. Germline CDR1 reads SGDLS; CDR2 reads YYNGEE. This CDR3 region has 14 residues. J gave up 5 bases and V 4 bases, and 6 bases lay outside the gene matches. The CDR3 coding sequence is TGTGCCAGCAGCCCCCGGGACAGGGGACACGAGCAGTACTTC. Its translation: CASSPRDRGHEQYF.

The rearrangement links TRBV7-9 to TRBJ1-5; D possibly corresponds to TRBD1 (6 bases). Germline CDR1 SEHNR, CDR2 FQNEAQ (reference sequence). There are 14 residues in the CDR3. V lost 5 bases to trimming and J lost 7 bases, with 15 bases between them. CDR3 loop: CASSIPGETQPQHF. The DNA for the CDR3 is TGTGCCAGCAGCATACCAGGGGAAACGCAGCCCCAGCATTTT.

The CDR3 loop is CSILLGQGNGYTF. The CDR3, as DNA: TGCAGCATCCTCCTGGGGCAGGGGAATGGCTACACCTTC. V usage is TRBV29-1 and J usage is TRBJ1-2; the D gene is possibly TRBD1 (6 bases). This CDR3 contains 13 residues. The germline gives CDR1 SQVTM, CDR2 ANQGSEA. Trimming took off 8 bases at V and 6 bases at J, with 19 bases between the two ends.

This clonotype turned up a few times. The chain uses TRBV7-2 and TRBJ1-2, with 8 bases matching TRBD1. Germline V gene lookup returns CDR1 SGHTA and CDR2 FQGNSA. The CDR3 extends over 16 amino acids. After removal of 5 bases from V and 5 bases from J, the junction contained 13 bases not matched to a gene. CDR3 in amino acids: CASSPPGTGFIYGYTF. The CDR3 DNA reads TGTGCCAGCAGCCCCCCTGGGACAGGATTCATATATGGCTACACCTTC.

Only a few counts were recorded for this clonotype. The CDR3 DNA reads as TGCAGTGCTAATCAGCCCCAGCATTTT. It translates to CSANQPQHF. This chain connects TRBV20-1 to TRBJ1-5; D gene ambiguous. Germline V gives CDR1 DFQATT, CDR2 SNEGSKA (reference sequence). This CDR3 comprises 9 residues. V gave up 4 bases and J gave up 5 bases, with 0 bases separating them.

The chain couples TRBV20-1 to TRBJ2-7; 7 positions match TRBD1. The trim removed 2 bases at V and 0 bases at J, leaving 10 bases unmatched. Germline V lookup: CDR1 DFQATT, CDR2 SNEGSKA (reference sequence). This CDR3 spans 16 amino acids. CDR3 residues: CSARPVTGTSSYEQYF. CDR3 bases: TGCAGTGCTAGACCCGTGACAGGGACGAGCTCCTACGAGCAGTACTTC.

The CDR3 here is CASSAPGTGGYEQYF. Written as DNA, the CDR3 is TGTGCCAGCAGTGCCCCCGGGACAGGGGGCTACGAGCAGTACTTC. The chain employs TRBV6-1 and TRBJ2-7; 11 bases match TRBD1. V dropped 4 bases and J dropped 3; count of bases not matched to a gene: 5. The CDR3 is made up of 15 amino acids. Germline lookup yields CDR1 MNHNS and CDR2 SASEGT.

The table lists this clonotype with a few counts. The chain carries TRBV5-8 and TRBJ1-3; D uncertain. This CDR3 spans 16 amino acids. The V gene lost 0 bases and the J gene lost 4 bases, with 14 bases spanning the gap. In germline, CDR1 is SGHTS, CDR2 YDEGEE. As DNA, the CDR3 is TGTGCCAGCAGCTTGGATCCGGGAATTTACGGAAACACCATATATTTT. This sequence encodes CASSLDPGIYGNTIYF.

The chain is built from TRBV29-1 and TRBJ2-1, with 11 positions matching TRBD2. CDR1 SQVTM and CDR2 ANQGSEA come from the germline V gene. This CDR3 is built from 21 residues. Trimming cost V 2 bases and J 0 bases; bases outside gene matches: 18. The CDR3 reads CSVELIGPGLAATSSYNEQFF. CDR3 coding DNA: TGCAGCGTTGAATTGATCGGCCCGGGACTAGCGGCAACGAGCTCCTACAATGAGCAGTTCTTC.

This sequence joins TRBV28 and TRBJ2-5; 11 nucleotides align to TRBD2. This CDR3 region has 15 residues. Germline CDR1 MDHEN, CDR2 SYDVKM. The V and J ends lost 8 bases and 2 bases, in that order; junction bases with no gene match: 7. CDR3 region: CASVLAGGIQETQYF. The CDR3 DNA follows: TGTGCCAGCGTTTTAGCGGGGGGGATACAAGAGACCCAGTACTTC. Full variable domain (missing parts from reference TRBV28 and TRBJ2-5): DVKVTQSSRYLVKRTGEKVFLECVQDMDHENMFWYRQDPGLGLRLIYFSYDVKMKEKGDIPEGYSVSREKKERFSLILESASTNQTSMYLCASVLAGGIQETQYFGPGTRLLVL.

J is TRBJ1-2 and V is TRBV6-2 or TRBV6-3; D remains unclear. There are 12 residues in the CDR3. CDR1 and CDR2 from the germline V gene are MNHEY and SVGEGT. With 5 bases removed from V and 8 bases from J, the gap between germline ends came to 12 bases. CDR3 protein: CASSATPSGYTF. The CDR3 coding sequence is TGTGCCAGCAGTGCGACACCATCAGGCTACACCTTC.

DNA for the CDR3: TGTGCCAGCAGCTTAGTCGAGGGGGCGAACACCGGGGAGCTGTTTTTT. Protein product: CASSLVEGANTGELFF. The chain joins TRBV7-9 to TRBJ2-2, with D possibly TRBD1 on 6 matching bases. V dropped 1 base and J dropped 0 bases, with 9 bases sitting between them. Germline CDR1 is SEHNR and CDR2 is FQNEAQ (reference sequence). The CDR3 runs to 16 residues.

Only a few counts were recorded for this clonotype. This chain links TRBV14 with TRBJ2-5; no reliable D call. The CDR3 spans 15 residues. V shed 0 bases and J shed 1 base, with 9 bases lying between them. Germline lookup yields CDR1 SGHDN and CDR2 FVKESK. As DNA, the CDR3 is TGTGCCAGCAGCCAAGAATCCGGTCTCCAAGAGACCCAGTACTTC. It translates to CASSQESGLQETQYF. Complete variable domain (other parts from reference TRBV14 and TRBJ2-5): EAGVTQFPSHSVIEKGQTVTLRCDPISGHDNLYWYRRVMGKEIKFLLHFVKESKQDESGMPNNRFLAERTGGTYSTLKVQPAELEDSGVYFCASSQESGLQETQYFGPGTRLLVL.

The CDR3 region has the DNA TGTGCCAGCAGCCCAAGACAGGGAGCAACAGATACGCAGTATTTT. As protein: CASSPRQGATDTQYF. V usage is TRBV7-2 and J usage is TRBJ2-3, with 7 bases aligning to TRBD1. After removal of 5 bases from V and 3 bases from J, the junction contained 8 bases not matched to a gene. The length of the CDR3 is 15 residues. Per the germline V gene, CDR1 is SGHTA and CDR2 is FQGNSA.

This clonotype has only a few counts. This chain links TRBV11-2 with TRBJ2-3, with TRBD2 matching 9 bases. Germline V lookup: CDR1 SGHAT, CDR2 FQNNGV. Trimming took 5 bases from V and 5 from J; bases not matched to a gene: 17. The CDR3 consists of 18 residues. The CDR3 DNA is TGTGCCAGCAGCAGACTATTAGGGAGCGGGGGGCTGGGAGATACGCAGTATTTT. Its protein is CASSRLLGSGGLGDTQYF.

With regard to this clonotype: Without the conserved terminal phenylalanine or tryptophan, this CDR3 likely stems from a read error. The V call is TRBV6-5, the J call TRBJ2-5, with unresolved D. CDR1 and CDR2 (germline): MNHEY, SVGAGI. The length of the CDR3 is 14 residues. V lost 2 bases and J lost 1, with 8 bases in between. The CDR3 region is CASSYQDGQETQYL. The CDR3 nucleotides read TGTGCCAGCAGTTACCAGGACGGCCAAGAGACCCAGTACTTA.

This clonotype has a handful of counts. The chain joins TRBV4-3 to TRBJ1-1; possible D gene TRBD1, 5 bases. V lost 0 bases to trimming and J lost 4 bases, with 18 bases between them. In germline, CDR1 is LGHNA, CDR2 YSLEER. This CDR3 comprises 17 residues. The chain's CDR3 is CASSQDIDWRGTTEAFF. The DNA for the CDR3 is TGCGCCAGCAGCCAAGACATTGATTGGCGGGGGACCACTGAAGCTTTCTTT.

The chain uses TRBV5-6 and TRBJ2-7; possibly TRBD1 for D (5 bases). The CDR3 spans 12 residues. The V and J ends lost 4 bases and 5 bases respectively, with 10 bases between them. From germline, CDR1 is SGHDT and CDR2 YYEEEE. The CDR3 coding sequence is TGTGCCAGCAGCGACGACAGCCACGAGCAGTACTTC. Translated: CASSDDSHEQYF. Based on the CDR3 plus reference TRBV5-6 and TRBJ2-7, the full variable domain is DAGVTQSPTHLIKTRGQQVTLRCSPKSGHDTVSWYQQALGQGPQFIFQYYEEEERQRGNFPDRFSGHQFPNYSSELNVNALLLGDSALYLCASSDDSHEQYFGPGTRLTVT.

This clonotype was counted between two and nine times. V is TRBV5-6 and J is TRBJ1-1; TRBD1 might be the D (5 bases). The V end was cut by 0 bases, the J end by 5 bases, with 14 bases between. This CDR3 contains 15 residues. The germline CDR1 and CDR2 sequences are SGHDT and YYEEEE. CDR3 coding DNA: TGTGCCAGCAGCTTGGAAGGTTCTGGGGGGACTGAAGCTTTCTTT. Its translation: CASSLEGSGGTEAFF.

The J gene is TRBJ2-7, the V gene TRBV2, with unresolved D. CDR3 size: 12 residues. Germline assignment: CDR1 SNHLY and CDR2 FYNNEI. V lost 10 bases and J lost 7, with 17 bases in between. In DNA, the CDR3 is TGTGCCATCAAGGACCGGCTATTGGAGCAGTACTTC. Its protein is CAIKDRLLEQYF.

In its sample, this clonotype was seen many times. The chain uses TRBV7-2 and TRBJ2-7; 8 bases are a match to TRBD1. Germline V CDR1 and CDR2: SGHTA, FQGNSA. CDR3 size: 15 residues. V was clipped by 1 base and J by 2 bases; unmatched bases: 4. This CDR3 reads CASSLVRTGTYEQYF. The CDR3 region has the DNA TGTGCCAGCAGCTTAGTAAGGACAGGGACCTACGAGCAGTACTTC.

The rearrangement joins TRBV2 to TRBJ2-1; D may be TRBD2 (5 bases). Per the germline V gene, CDR1 is SNHLY and CDR2 is FYNNEI. V dropped 6 bases and J dropped 5 bases, with 20 bases sitting between them. This CDR3 is built from 16 residues. This chain's CDR3 is CASSAWTSEPDNEQFF. CDR3 DNA sequence: TGTGCCAGCAGCGCTTGGACTTCCGAGCCCGACAATGAGCAGTTCTTC.

V is TRBV7-2 and J is TRBJ1-5; D is unresolved. Germline CDR1 SGHTA, CDR2 FQGNSA. This CDR3 comprises 14 residues. Trimming cost V 11 bases and J 2 bases, with 16 bases left between them. Here the CDR3 DNA reads TGTGCCGCCGTCCGGCGTTTTGGCAATCAGCCCCAGCATTTT. It is translated as CAAVRRFGNQPQHF.

The sample holds a few counts of this clonotype. The V and J genes are TRBV2 and TRBJ2-3, with 10 bases matching TRBD1. V dropped 2 bases and J dropped 3; count of bases not matched to a gene: 2. CDR1 is SNHLY, CDR2 FYNNEI, per germline. This CDR3 is built from 15 residues. CDR3 amino acids: CASSEWTGGTDTQYF. The CDR3 DNA is TGTGCCAGCAGTGAATGGACAGGGGGGACAGATACGCAGTATTTT. The whole variable domain, filled in from reference TRBV2 and TRBJ2-3, reads EPEVTQTPSHQVTQMGQEVILRCVPISNHLYFYWYRQILGQKVEFLVSFYNNEISEKSEIFDDQFSVERPDGSNFTLKIRSTKLEDSAMYFCASSEWTGGTDTQYFGPGTRLTVL.

This chain uses TRBV25-1 with TRBJ2-1, with D maybe TRBD1 (8 bases). Per germline, CDR1 MGHDK and CDR2 SYGVNS. V lost 2 bases and J lost 0, with 35 bases in between. There are 24 residues in the CDR3. CDR3 in amino acids: CASSEPRKQGVIGGGESSYNEQFF. Written as DNA, the CDR3 is TGTGCCAGCAGTGAACCTCGTAAACAGGGGGTCATTGGGGGGGGGGAGAGCTCCTACAATGAGCAGTTCTTC. Drawing the rest from reference TRBV25-1 and TRBJ2-1, the complete variable domain is EADIYQTPRYLVIGTGKKITLECSQTMGHDKMYWYQQDPGMELHLIHYSYGVNSTEKGDLSSESTVSRIRTEHFPLTLESARPSHTSQYLCASSEPRKQGVIGGGESSYNEQFFGPGTRLTVL.